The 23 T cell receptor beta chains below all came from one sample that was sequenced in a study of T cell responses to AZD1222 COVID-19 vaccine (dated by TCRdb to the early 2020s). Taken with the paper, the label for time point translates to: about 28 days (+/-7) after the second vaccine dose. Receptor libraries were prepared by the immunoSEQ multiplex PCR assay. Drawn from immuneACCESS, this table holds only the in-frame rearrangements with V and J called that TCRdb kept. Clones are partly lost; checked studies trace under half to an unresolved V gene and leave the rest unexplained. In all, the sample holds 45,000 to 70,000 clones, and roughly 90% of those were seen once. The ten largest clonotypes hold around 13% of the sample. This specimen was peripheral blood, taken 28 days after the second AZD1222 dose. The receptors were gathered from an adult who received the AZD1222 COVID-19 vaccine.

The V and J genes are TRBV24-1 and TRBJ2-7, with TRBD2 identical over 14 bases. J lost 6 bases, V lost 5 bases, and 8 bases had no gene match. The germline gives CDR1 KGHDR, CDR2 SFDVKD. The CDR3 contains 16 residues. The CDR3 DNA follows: TGTGCCACCAGTGGCCCGGGACTAGCGGGAGTAAGCGAGCAGTACTTC. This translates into CATSGPGLAGVSEQYF.

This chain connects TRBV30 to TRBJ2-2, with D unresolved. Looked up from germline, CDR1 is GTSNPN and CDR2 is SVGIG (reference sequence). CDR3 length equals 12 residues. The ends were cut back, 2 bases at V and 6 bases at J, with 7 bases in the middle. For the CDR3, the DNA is TGTGCCTGGAGTTGGGGTCCCGGGGAGCTGTTTTTT. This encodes CAWSWGPGELFF.

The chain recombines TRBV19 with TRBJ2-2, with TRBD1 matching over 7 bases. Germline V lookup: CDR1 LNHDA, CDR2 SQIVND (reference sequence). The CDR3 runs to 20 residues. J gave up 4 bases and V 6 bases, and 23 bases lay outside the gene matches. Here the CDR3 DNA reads TGTGCCAGTAGAAGACTTATGATAGGCGTGGGGTCAGGGGGCACCGGGGAGCTGTTTTTT. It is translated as CASRRLMIGVGSGGTGELFF.

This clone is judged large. In nucleotides, the CDR3 is TGTGCCACCAGCAGAGATGCGGGGGGAGGCACAGATACGCAGTATTTT. It is translated as CATSRDAGGGTDTQYF. This sequence joins TRBV15 and TRBJ2-3, with TRBD2 identical over 8 bases. The CDR3 has 16 residues. V gave up 0 bases and J gave up 1 base; unmatched junction bases: 3. CDR1 is LNHNV and CDR2 is YYDKDF in the germline V gene (reference sequence).

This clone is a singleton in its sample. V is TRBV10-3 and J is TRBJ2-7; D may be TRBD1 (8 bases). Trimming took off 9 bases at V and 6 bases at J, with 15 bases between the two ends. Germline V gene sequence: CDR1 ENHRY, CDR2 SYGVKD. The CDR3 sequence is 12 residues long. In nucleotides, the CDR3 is TGTGCCATGGAGACAGGGGAGGGCGAGCAGTACTTC. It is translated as CAMETGEGEQYF.

CDR3 coding DNA: TGTGCCAGCAGCCAAGACAGGGGTAAGAATCAGCCCCAGCATTTT. Translated: CASSQDRGKNQPQHF. The gene calls are TRBV3-1 (or the pseudogene TRBV3-2) and TRBJ1-5; D is perhaps TRBD1 (6 bases). This CDR3 contains 15 residues. CDR1 and CDR2 from the germline V gene are LGHDT and YNNKEL (reference sequence). V gave up 0 bases and J gave up 4 bases, with 10 bases separating them.

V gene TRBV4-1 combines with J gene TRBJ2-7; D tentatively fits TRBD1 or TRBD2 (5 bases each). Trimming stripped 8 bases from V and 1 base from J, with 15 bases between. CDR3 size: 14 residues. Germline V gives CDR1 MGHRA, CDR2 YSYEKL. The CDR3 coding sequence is TGCGCCAGCGCTACGGGGCTAGGGTCCTACGAGCAGTACTTC. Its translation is CASATGLGSYEQYF.

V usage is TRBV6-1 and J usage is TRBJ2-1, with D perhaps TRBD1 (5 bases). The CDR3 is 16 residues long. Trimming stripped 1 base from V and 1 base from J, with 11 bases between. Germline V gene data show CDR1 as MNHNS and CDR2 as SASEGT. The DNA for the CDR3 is TGTGCCAGCAGTGAAGTGGACACGACTTCCTACAATGAGCAGTTCTTC. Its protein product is CASSEVDTTSYNEQFF.

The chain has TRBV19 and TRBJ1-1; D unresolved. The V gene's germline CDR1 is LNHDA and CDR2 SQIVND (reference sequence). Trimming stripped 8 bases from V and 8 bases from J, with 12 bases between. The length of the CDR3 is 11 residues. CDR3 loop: CASSRTFEAFF. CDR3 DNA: TGTGCCAGTTCTAGGACTTTCGAAGCTTTCTTT.

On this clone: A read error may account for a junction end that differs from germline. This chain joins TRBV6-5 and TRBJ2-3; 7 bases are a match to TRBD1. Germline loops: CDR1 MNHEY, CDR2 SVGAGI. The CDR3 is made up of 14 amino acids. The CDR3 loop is CASGPGQITYTQYF. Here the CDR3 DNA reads TGTGCCAGCGGACCGGGACAGATCACATATACGCAGTATTTT.

The CDR3 nucleotides are TGTGCCAGCAGCTTAGCGCCTGGGGGCGGTGGGGAGAATGAGCAGTTCTTC. Its translation: CASSLAPGGGGENEQFF. The chain combines TRBV7-6 with TRBJ2-1; tentatively, D is TRBD1 (6 bases). The V gene's germline CDR1 is SGHVS and CDR2 FNYEAQ. The CDR3 length is 17 residues. The V end lost 0 bases, the J end lost 7 bases, and 19 bases lay between the germline ends. Based on the CDR3 plus reference TRBV7-6 and TRBJ2-1, the full variable domain is GAGVSQSPRYKVTKRGQDVALRCDPISGHVSLYWYRQALGQGPEFLTYFNYEAQQDKSGLPNDRFSAERPEGSISTLTIQRTEQRDSAMYRCASSLAPGGGGENEQFFGPGTRLTVL.

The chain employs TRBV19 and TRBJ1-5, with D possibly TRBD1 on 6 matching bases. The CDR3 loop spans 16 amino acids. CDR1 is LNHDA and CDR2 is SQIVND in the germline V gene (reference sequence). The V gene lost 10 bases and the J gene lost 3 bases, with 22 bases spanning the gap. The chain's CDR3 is CATTDSPLPPNQPQHF. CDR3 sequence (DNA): TGTGCCACCACGGACAGTCCTCTCCCTCCCAATCAGCCCCAGCATTTT.

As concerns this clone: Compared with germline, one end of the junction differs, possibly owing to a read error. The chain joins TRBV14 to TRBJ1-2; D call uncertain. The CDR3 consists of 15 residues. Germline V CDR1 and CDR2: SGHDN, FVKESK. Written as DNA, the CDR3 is TGTGCCAGCAGCCAAGCCAGGTCTAGGATTGGTGGCTATACCTTC. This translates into CASSQARSRIGGYTF.

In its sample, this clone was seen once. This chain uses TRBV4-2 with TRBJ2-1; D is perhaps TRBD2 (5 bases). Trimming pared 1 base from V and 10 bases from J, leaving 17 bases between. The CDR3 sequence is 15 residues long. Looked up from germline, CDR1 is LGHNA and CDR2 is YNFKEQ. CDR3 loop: CASSQGMRPREEQFF. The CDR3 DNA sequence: TGTGCCAGCAGCCAAGGAATGAGACCCCGGGAAGAGCAGTTCTTC.

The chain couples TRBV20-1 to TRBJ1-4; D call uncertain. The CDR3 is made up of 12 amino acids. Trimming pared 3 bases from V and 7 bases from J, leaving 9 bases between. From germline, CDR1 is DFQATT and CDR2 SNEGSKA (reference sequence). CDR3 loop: CSASKEGEKLFF. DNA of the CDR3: TGCAGTGCTAGTAAGGAGGGTGAAAAACTGTTTTTT.

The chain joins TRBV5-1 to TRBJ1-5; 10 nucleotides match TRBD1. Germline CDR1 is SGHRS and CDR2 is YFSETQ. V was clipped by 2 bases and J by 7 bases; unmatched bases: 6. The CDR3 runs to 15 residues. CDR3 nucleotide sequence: TGCGCCAGCAGCTTAGGGACAGGGGCCGGCCAGCCCCAGCATTTT. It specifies CASSLGTGAGQPQHF.

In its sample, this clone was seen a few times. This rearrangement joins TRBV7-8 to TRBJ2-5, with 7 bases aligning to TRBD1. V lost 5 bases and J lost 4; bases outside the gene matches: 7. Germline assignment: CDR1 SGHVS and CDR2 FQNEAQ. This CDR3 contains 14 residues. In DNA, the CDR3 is TGTGCCAGCAGCACTGACAGGGTCCGAGAGACCCAGTACTTC. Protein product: CASSTDRVRETQYF.

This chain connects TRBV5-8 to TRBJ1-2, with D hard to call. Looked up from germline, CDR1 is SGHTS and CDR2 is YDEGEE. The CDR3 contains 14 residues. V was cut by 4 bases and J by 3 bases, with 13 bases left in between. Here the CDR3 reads CASSSERHYYGYTF. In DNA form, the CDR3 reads TGTGCCAGCAGCAGCGAGAGACACTACTATGGCTACACCTTC.

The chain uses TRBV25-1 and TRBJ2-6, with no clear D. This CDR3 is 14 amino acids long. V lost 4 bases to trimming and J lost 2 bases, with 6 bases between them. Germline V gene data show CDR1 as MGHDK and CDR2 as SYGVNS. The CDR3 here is CASSAFTGANVLTF. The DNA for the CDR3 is TGTGCCAGCAGTGCGTTCACTGGGGCCAACGTCCTGACTTTC.

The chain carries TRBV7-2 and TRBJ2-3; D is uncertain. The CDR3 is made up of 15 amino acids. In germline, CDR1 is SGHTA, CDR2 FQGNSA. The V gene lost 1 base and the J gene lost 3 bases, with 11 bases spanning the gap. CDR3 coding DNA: TGTGCCAGCAGCTTAGTGACCGGCCCGACAGATACGCAGTATTTT. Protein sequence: CASSLVTGPTDTQYF. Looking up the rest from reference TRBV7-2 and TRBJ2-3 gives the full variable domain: GAGVSQSPSNKVTEKGKDVELRCDPISGHTALYWYRQSLGQGLEFLIYFQGNSAPDKSGLPSDRFSAERTGGSVSTLTIQRTQQEDSAVYLCASSLVTGPTDTQYFGPGTRLTVL.

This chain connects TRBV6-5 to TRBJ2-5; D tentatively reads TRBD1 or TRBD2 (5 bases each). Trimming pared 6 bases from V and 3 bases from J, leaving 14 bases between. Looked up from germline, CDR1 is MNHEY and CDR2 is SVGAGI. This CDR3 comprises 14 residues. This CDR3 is CASRGRDHKETQYF. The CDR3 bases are TGTGCCAGCAGAGGCCGGGACCATAAAGAGACCCAGTACTTC.

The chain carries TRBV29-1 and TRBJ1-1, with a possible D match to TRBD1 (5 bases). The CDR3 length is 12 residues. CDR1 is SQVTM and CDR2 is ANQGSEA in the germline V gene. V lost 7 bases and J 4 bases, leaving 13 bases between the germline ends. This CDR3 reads CSGGTRGTEAFF. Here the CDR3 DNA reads TGCAGCGGTGGGACTCGTGGCACTGAAGCTTTCTTT.

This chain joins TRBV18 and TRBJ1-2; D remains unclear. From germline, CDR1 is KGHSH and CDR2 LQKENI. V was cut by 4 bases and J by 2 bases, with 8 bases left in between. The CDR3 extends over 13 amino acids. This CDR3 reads CASSQAENYGYTF. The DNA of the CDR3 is TGTGCCAGCTCACAGGCTGAGAACTATGGCTACACCTTC.